This passage covers 2 T cell receptor beta chains from one sample sequenced in a study of identical twins. MiXCR was run by TCRdb on the 5' RACE reads, yielding one entry per CDR3 protein. Counted here are roughly 490,000 distinct CDR3 sequences, 14% occurring once; the ten biggest clones make up about 0.97%. The sample was also reused in another study, on yellow fever vaccine responses in identical twins.

Source material: CD4+ T cells sorted from blood. These receptors were collected from a woman younger than 30 in good health.

V usage is TRBV7-2 and J usage is TRBJ2-1; D possibly corresponds to TRBD2 (6 bases). The CDR3 runs 15 residues. The V gene's germline CDR1 is SGHTA and CDR2 FQGNSA. Trimming cost V 5 bases and J 5 bases, with 16 bases left between them. DNA of the CDR3: TGTGCCAGCAGCAAAGGGGCGGGAAGCGACAATGAGCAGTTCTTC. It codes for CASSKGAGSDNEQFF. Supplemented by reference TRBV7-2 and TRBJ2-1, the full variable domain reads GAGVSQSPSNKVTEKGKDVELRCDPISGHTALYWYRQSLGQGLEFLIYFQGNSAPDKSGLPSDRFSAERTGGSVSTLTIQRTQQEDSAVYLCASSKGAGSDNEQFFGPGTRLTVL.

This clonotype has a count of ten or more. This chain links TRBV28 with TRBJ2-2; 8 bases map to TRBD1. CDR1 and CDR2 (germline): MDHEN, SYDVKM. CDR3 length equals 15 residues. V lost 6 bases, J lost 6 bases, and 9 bases stayed unmatched. CDR3 bases: TGTGCCAGCAGCTCGGACAGGGTATGGGCCGGGGAGCTGTTTTTT. Its protein is CASSSDRVWAGELFF.